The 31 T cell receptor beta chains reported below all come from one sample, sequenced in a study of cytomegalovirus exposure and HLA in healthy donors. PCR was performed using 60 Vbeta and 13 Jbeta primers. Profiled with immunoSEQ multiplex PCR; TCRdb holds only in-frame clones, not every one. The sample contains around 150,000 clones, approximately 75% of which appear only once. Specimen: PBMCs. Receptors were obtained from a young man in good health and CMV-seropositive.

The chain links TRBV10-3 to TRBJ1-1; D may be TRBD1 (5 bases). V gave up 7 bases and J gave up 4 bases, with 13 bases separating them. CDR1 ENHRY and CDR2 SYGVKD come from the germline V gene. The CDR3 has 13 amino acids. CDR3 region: CAINSDTGTEAFF. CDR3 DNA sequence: TGTGCCATCAATTCGGACACGGGCACTGAAGCTTTCTTT.

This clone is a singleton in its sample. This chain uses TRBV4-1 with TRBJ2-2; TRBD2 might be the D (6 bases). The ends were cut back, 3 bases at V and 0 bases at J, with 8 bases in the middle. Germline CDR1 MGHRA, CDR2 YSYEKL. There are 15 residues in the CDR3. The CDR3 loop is CASSQEGPNTGELFF. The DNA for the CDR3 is TGCGCCAGCAGCCAGGAGGGACCGAACACCGGGGAGCTGTTTTTT.

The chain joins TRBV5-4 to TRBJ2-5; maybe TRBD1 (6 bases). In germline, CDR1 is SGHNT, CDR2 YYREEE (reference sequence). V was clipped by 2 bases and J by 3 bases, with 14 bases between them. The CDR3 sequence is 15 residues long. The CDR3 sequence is CASSFRLAGEETQYF. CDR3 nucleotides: TGTGCCAGCAGCTTCAGGCTAGCAGGGGAAGAGACCCAGTACTTC. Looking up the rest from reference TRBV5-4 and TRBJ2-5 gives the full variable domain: ETGVTQSPTHLIKTRGQQVTLRCSSQSGHNTVSWYQQALGQGPQFIFQYYREEENGRGNFPPRFSGLQFPNYSSELNVNALELDDSALYLCASSFRLAGEETQYFGPGTRLLVL.

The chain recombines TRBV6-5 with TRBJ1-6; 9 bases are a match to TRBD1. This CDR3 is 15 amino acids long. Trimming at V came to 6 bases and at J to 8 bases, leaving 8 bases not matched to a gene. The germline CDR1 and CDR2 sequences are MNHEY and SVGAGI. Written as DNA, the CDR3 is TGTGCCAGCAGGGGACAGGGACAGTCGGATTCACCCCTCCACTTT. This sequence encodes CASRGQGQSDSPLHF.

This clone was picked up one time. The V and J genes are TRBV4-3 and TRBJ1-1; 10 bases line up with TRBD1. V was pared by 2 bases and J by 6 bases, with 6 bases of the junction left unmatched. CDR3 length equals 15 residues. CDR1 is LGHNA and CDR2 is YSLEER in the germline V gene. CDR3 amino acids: CASSQWTGGLSEAFF. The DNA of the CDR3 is TGCGCCAGCAGCCAATGGACAGGGGGATTGTCTGAAGCTTTCTTT.

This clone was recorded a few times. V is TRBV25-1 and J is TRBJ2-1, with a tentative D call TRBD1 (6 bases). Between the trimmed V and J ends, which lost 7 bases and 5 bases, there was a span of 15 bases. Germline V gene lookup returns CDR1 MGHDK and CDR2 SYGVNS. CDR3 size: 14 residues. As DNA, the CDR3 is TGTGCCAGCACCCAAGGACAGCAAGACAATGAGCAGTTCTTC. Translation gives CASTQGQQDNEQFF.

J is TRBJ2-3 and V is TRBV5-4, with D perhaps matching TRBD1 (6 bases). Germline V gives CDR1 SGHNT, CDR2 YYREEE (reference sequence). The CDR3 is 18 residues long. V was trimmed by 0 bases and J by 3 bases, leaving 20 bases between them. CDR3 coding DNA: TGTGCCAGCAGCTTGGCCCGGGACAAAATATTACTTACAGATACGCAGTATTTT. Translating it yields CASSLARDKILLTDTQYF.

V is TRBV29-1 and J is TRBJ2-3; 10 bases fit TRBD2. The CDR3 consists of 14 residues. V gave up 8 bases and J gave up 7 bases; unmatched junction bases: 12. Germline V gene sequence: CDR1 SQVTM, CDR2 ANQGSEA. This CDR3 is CSLTPSGGENTQYF. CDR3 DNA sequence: TGCAGCCTAACCCCCAGCGGGGGGGAGAATACGCAGTATTTT.

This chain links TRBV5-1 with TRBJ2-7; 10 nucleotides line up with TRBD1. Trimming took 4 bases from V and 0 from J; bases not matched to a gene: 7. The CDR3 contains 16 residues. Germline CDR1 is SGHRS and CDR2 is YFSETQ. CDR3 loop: CASSTGQGVSSYEQYF. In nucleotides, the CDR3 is TGCGCCAGCAGCACTGGACAGGGGGTGAGCTCCTACGAGCAGTACTTC.

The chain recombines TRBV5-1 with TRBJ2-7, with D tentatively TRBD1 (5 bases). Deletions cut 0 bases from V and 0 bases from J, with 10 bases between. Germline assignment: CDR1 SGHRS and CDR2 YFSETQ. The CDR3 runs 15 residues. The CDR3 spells CASSLGQSSSYEQYF. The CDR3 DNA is TGCGCCAGCAGCTTGGGACAGTCGAGCTCCTACGAGCAGTACTTC.

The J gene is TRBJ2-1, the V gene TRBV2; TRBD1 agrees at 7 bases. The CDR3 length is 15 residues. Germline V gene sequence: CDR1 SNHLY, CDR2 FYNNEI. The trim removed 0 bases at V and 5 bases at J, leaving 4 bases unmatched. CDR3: CASSEARQGNNEQFF. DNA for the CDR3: TGTGCCAGCAGTGAAGCAAGACAGGGTAACAATGAGCAGTTCTTC. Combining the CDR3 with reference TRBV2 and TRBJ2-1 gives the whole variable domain EPEVTQTPSHQVTQMGQEVILRCVPISNHLYFYWYRQILGQKVEFLVSFYNNEISEKSEIFDDQFSVERPDGSNFTLKIRSTKLEDSAMYFCASSEARQGNNEQFFGPGTRLTVL.

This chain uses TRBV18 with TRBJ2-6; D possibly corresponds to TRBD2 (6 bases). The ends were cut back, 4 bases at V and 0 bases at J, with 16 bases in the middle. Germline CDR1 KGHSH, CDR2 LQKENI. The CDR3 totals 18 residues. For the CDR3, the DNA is TGTGCCAGCTCACTGATGGAGGGACGGACCTCTGGGGCCAACGTCCTGACTTTC. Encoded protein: CASSLMEGRTSGANVLTF.

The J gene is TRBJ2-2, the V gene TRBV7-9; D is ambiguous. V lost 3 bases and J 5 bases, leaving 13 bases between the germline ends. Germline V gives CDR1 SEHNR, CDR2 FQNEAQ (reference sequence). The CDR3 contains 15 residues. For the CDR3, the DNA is TGTGCCAGCAGCTTTAAATCCCTGGAGACCGGGGAGCTGTTTTTT. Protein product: CASSFKSLETGELFF.

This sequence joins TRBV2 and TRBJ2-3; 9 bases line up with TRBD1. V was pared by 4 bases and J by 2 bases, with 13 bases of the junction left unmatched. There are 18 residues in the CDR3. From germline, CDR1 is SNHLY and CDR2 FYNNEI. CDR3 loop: CASSGNRGHTIYTDTQYF. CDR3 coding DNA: TGTGCCAGCAGTGGAAACAGGGGGCACACAATTTACACAGATACGCAGTATTTT. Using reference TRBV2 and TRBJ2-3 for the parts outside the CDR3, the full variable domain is EPEVTQTPSHQVTQMGQEVILRCVPISNHLYFYWYRQILGQKVEFLVSFYNNEISEKSEIFDDQFSVERPDGSNFTLKIRSTKLEDSAMYFCASSGNRGHTIYTDTQYFGPGTRLTVL.

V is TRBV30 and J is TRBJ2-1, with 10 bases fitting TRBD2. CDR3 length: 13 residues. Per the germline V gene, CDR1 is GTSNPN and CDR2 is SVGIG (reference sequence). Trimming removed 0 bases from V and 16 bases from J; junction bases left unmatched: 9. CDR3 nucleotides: TGTGCCTGGAGTGTCGGCGGGACTAGCGTGGAATTCTTC. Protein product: CAWSVGGTSVEFF. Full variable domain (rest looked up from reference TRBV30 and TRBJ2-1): SQTIHQWPATLVQPVGSPLSLECTVEGTSNPNLYWYRQAAGRGLQLLFYSVGIGQISSEVPQNLSASRPQDRQFILSSKKLLLSDSGFYLCAWSVGGTSVEFFGPGTRLTVL.

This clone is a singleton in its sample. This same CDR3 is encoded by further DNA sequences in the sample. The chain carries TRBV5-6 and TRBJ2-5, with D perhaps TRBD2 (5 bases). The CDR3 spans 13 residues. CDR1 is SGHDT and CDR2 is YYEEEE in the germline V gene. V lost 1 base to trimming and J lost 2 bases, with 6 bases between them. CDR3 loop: CASSLRGQETQYF. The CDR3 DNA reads TGTGCCAGCAGCTTGCGGGGACAAGAGACCCAGTACTTC.

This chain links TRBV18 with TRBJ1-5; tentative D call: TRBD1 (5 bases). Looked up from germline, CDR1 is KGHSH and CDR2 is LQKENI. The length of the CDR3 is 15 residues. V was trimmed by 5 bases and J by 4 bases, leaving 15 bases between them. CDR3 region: CASSWGTEFNQPQHF. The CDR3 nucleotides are TGTGCCAGCTCATGGGGGACTGAATTTAATCAGCCCCAGCATTTT.

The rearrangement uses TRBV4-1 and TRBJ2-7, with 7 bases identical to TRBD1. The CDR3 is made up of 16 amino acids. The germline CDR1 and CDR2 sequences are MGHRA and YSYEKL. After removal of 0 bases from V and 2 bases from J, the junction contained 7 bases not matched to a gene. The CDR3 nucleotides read TGCGCCAGCAGCCAAGAGCGGACAGGTCGGACCTACGAGCAGTACTTC. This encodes CASSQERTGRTYEQYF.

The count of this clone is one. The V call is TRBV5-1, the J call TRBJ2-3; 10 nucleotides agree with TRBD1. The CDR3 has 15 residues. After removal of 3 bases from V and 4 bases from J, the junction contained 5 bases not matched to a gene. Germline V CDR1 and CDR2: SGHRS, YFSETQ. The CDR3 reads CASSWMTGGADTQYF. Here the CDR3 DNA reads TGCGCCAGCAGCTGGATGACAGGGGGCGCAGATACGCAGTATTTT.

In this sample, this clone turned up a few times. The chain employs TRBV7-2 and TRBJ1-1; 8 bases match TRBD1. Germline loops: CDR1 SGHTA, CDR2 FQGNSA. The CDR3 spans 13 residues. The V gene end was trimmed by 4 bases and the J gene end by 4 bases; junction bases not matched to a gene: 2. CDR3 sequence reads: CASSSGTGTEAFF. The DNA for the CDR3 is TGTGCCAGCAGCTCGGGGACAGGCACTGAAGCTTTCTTT. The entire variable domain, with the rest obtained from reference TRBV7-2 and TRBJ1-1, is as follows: GAGVSQSPSNKVTEKGKDVELRCDPISGHTALYWYRQSLGQGLEFLIYFQGNSAPDKSGLPSDRFSAERTGGSVSTLTIQRTQQEDSAVYLCASSSGTGTEAFFGQGTRLTVV.

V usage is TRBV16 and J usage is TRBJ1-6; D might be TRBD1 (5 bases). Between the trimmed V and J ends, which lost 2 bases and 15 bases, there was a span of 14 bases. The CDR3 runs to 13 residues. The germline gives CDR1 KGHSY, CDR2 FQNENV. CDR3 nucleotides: TGTGCCAGCAGCCAAGCGCCCTCGGGGGTCCTCCACTTT. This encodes CASSQAPSGVLHF. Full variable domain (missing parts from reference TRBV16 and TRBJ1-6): GEEVAQTPKHLVRGEGQKAKLYCAPIKGHSYVFWYQQVLKNEFKFLISFQNENVFDETGMPKERFSAKCLPNSPCSLEIQATKLEDSAVYFCASSQAPSGVLHFGNGTRLTVT.

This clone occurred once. As DNA, the CDR3 is TGTGCCTGGAAGGGCAGGGTCTACTACGAGCAGTACTTC. It is translated as CAWKGRVYYEQYF. This chain links TRBV30 with TRBJ2-7; weak D call: TRBD1 (5 bases). Germline V gives CDR1 GTSNPN, CDR2 SVGIG (reference sequence). V was shortened by 4 bases and J by 3 bases, with 13 bases between the two germline ends. This CDR3 spans 13 amino acids. Combining the CDR3 with reference TRBV30 and TRBJ2-7 gives the whole variable domain SQTIHQWPATLVQPVGSPLSLECTVEGTSNPNLYWYRQAAGRGLQLLFYSVGIGQISSEVPQNLSASRPQDRQFILSSKKLLLSDSGFYLCAWKGRVYYEQYFGPGTRLTVT.

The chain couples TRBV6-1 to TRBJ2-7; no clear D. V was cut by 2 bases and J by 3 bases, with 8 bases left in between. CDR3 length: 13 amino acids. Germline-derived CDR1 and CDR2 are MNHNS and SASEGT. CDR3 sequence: CASSELPGYEQYF. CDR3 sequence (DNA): TGTGCCAGCAGTGAACTGCCAGGCTACGAGCAGTACTTC.

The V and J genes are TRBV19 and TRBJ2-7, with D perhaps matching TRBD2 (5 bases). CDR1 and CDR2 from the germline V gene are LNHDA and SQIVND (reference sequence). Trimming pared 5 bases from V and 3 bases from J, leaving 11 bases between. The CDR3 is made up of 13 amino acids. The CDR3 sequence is CASSLREGYEQYF. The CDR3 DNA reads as TGTGCCAGTAGTTTGCGCGAGGGCTACGAGCAGTACTTC.

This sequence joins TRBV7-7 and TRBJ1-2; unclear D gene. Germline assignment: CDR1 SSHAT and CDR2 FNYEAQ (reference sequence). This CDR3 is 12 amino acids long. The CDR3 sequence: CEIADITYGYTF. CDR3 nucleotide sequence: TGTGAAATCGCTGACATCACCTATGGCTACACCTTC. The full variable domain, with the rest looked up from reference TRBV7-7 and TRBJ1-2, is GAGVSQSPRYKVTKRGQDVTLRCDPISSHATLYWYQQALGQGPEFLTYFNYEAQPDKSGLPSDRFSAERPEGSISTLTIQRTEQRDSAMYRCEIADITYGYTFGSGTRLTVV.

CDR3 protein: CASSRDRGTEAFF. DNA of the CDR3: TGCGCCAGCAGCAGGGACAGGGGCACTGAAGCTTTCTTT. This sequence joins TRBV5-1 and TRBJ1-1; 10 nucleotides agree with TRBD1. The CDR3 totals 13 residues. Germline V gene lookup returns CDR1 SGHRS and CDR2 YFSETQ. The trim removed 4 bases at V and 4 bases at J, leaving 1 base unmatched. Full variable domain (remainder filled in from reference TRBV5-1 and TRBJ1-1): KAGVTQTPRYLIKTRGQQVTLSCSPISGHRSVSWYQQTPGQGLQFLFEYFSETQRNKGNFPGRFSGRQFSNSRSEMNVSTLELGDSALYLCASSRDRGTEAFFGQGTRLTVV.

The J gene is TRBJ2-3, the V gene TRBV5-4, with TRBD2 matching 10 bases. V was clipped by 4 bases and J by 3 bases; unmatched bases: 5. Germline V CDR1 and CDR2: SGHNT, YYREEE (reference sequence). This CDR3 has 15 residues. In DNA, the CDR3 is TGTGCCAGCAGCCGGACTAGCGGTTTGACAGATACGCAGTATTTT. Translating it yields CASSRTSGLTDTQYF.

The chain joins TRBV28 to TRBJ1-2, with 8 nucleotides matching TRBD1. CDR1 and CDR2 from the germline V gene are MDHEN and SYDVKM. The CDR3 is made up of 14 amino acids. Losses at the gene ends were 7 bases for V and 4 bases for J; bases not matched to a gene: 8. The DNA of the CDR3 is TGTGCCAGCACCTGGACAGGGCTGGGCTATGGCTACACCTTC. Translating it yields CASTWTGLGYGYTF.

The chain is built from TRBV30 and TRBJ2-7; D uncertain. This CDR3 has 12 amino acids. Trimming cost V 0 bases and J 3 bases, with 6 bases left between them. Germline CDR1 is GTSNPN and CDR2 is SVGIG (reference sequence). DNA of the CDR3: TGTGCCTGGAGTGTAAACAACTACGAGCAGTACTTC. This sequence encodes CAWSVNNYEQYF.

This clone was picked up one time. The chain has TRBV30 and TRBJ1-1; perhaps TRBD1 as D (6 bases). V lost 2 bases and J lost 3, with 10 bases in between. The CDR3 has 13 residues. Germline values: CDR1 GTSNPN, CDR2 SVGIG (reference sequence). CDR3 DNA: TGTGCCTGGAGTAGGACAGCGCACACTGAAGCTTTCTTT. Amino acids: CAWSRTAHTEAFF.

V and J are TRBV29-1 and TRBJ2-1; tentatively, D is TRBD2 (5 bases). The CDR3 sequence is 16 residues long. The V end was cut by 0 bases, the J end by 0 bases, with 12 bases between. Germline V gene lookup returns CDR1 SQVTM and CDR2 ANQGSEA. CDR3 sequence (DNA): TGCAGCGTTGAAGATAGTCCGGGGAGCTCCTACAATGAGCAGTTCTTC. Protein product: CSVEDSPGSSYNEQFF.